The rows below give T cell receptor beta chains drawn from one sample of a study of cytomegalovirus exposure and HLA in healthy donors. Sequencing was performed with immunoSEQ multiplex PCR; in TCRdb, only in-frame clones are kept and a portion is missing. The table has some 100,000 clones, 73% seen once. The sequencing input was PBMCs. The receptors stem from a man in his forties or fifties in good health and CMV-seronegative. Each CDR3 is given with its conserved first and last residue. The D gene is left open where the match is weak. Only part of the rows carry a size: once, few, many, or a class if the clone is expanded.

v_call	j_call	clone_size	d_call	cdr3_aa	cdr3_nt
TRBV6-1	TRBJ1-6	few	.	CAGGHGSSYNSPLHF	TGTGCCGGAGGGCATGGGAGCTCCTATAATTCACCCCTCCACTTT
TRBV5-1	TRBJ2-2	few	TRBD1	CASSPFQGQGSTGELFF	TGCGCCAGCAGCCCGTTCCAGGGACAGGGAAGTACCGGGGAGCTGTTTTTT
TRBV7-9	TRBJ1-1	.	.	CSSSLSHTEAFF	TGTTCCAGCAGCTTGAGCCACACTGAAGCTTTCTTT
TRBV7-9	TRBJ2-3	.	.	CASSLVTRGTDTQYF	TGTGCCAGCAGCTTAGTAACGAGGGGCACAGATACGCAGTATTTT
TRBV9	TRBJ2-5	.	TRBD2	CASSVGSSGGAGTQYF	TGTGCCAGCAGCGTAGGGTCAAGCGGGGGGGCGGGGACCCAGTACTTC
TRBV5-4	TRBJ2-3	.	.	CASSQEGGNRPDTQYF	TGTGCCAGCAGCCAGGAGGGGGGGAACCGTCCAGATACGCAGTATTTT
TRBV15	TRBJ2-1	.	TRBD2	CATSRDVLAGGRSEQFF	TGTGCCACCAGCAGAGATGTATTGGCGGGGGGGCGGTCTGAGCAGTTCTTC
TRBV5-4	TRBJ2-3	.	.	CASRGLDGEAYF	TGTGCCAGCAGGGGCCTCGATGGGGAGGCGTATTTT
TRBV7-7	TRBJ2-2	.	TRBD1	CASTGGTGRGGELFF	TGTGCTAGCACCGGAGGGACAGGGCGGGGCGGGGAGCTGTTTTTT
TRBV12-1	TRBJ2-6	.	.	CASNHRLINSGANVLTF	TGTGCCAGCAACCATCGACTAATTAACTCTGGGGCCAACGTCCTGACTTTC
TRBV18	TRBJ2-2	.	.	CASSPTPGTGELFF	TGTGCCAGCTCACCTACCCCCGGCACCGGGGAGCTGTTTTTT
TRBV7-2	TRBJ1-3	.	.	CASSLAGGAGVGSGNTIYF	TGTGCCAGCAGCTTAGCTGGGGGCGCCGGGGTCGGCTCTGGAAACACCATATATTTT
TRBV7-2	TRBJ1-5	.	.	CASSLAGGNQPQHF	TGTGCCAGCAGCTTAGCAGGGGGCAATCAGCCCCAGCATTTT
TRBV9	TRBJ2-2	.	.	CASSTTGTGELFF	TGTGCCAGCAGTACGACAGGCACCGGGGAGCTGTTTTTT
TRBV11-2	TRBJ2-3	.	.	CASSHREPSTDTQYF	TGTGCCAGCAGCCACCGGGAACCCAGCACAGATACGCAGTATTTT
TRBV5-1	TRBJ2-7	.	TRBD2	CASSLAPSGLAGGSYEQYF	TGCGCCAGCAGCTTGGCTCCGAGCGGACTAGCGGGGGGGTCCTACGAGCAGTACTTC
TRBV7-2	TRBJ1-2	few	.	CASSFGVQGNGYTF	TGTGCCAGCAGCTTTGGGGTGCAGGGGAATGGCTACACCTTC
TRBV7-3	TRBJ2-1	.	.	CASSFQGNNEQFF	TGTGCCAGCAGCTTTCAGGGAAACAATGAGCAGTTCTTC
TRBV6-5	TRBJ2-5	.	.	CASSTRGLQETQYF	TGTGCCAGCAGTACTAGGGGACTCCAAGAGACCCAGTACTTC
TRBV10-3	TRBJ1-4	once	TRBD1	CAISEEQGKLFF	TGTGCCATCAGTGAAGAACAGGGGAAACTGTTTTTT
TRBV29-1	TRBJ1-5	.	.	CSVQTGVGQPQHF	TGCAGCGTTCAGACAGGAGTGGGCCAGCCCCAGCATTTT
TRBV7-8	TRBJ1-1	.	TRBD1	CASRPDRGQTEAFF	TGTGCCAGCAGGCCGGACAGGGGGCAAACTGAAGCTTTCTTT
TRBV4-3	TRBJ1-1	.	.	CASSQVIGGGTEAFF	TGCGCCAGCAGCCAAGTGATTGGGGGGGGCACTGAAGCTTTCTTT
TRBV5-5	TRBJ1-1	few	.	CASSSTAGNTEAFF	TGTGCCAGCAGTAGCACTGCGGGGAACACTGAAGCTTTCTTT
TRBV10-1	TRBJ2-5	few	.	CAASKRSTGSLGETQYF	TGCGCCGCCTCAAAGAGGTCAACGGGTTCGTTGGGAGAGACCCAGTACTTC
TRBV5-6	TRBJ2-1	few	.	CASSQYNEQFF	TGTGCCAGCAGCCAATACAATGAGCAGTTCTTC
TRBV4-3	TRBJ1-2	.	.	CASSQDFSRGNYGYTF	TGCGCCAGCAGCCAAGATTTTAGCAGGGGTAACTATGGCTACACCTTC
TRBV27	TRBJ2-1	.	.	CASSQHPGSSYNEQFF	TGTGCCAGCAGCCAACATCCCGGGTCCTCCTACAATGAGCAGTTCTTC
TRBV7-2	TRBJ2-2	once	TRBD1	CASSSGTGNTGELFF	TGTGCCAGCAGCTCCGGGACAGGGAACACCGGGGAGCTGTTTTTT
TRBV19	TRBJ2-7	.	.	CASSIDKGLSYEQYF	TGTGCCAGTAGTATAGATAAGGGACTTTCCTACGAGCAGTACTTC
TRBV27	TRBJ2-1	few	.	CASSPTQKREFF	TGTGCCAGCAGTCCTACCCAAAAGCGTGAGTTCTTC
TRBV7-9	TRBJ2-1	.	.	CASSVAREQFF	TGTGCCAGCAGCGTTGCCCGGGAGCAGTTCTTC
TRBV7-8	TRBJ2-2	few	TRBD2	CASSLQRGTNTGELFF	TGTGCCAGCAGCTTACAGCGGGGGACGAACACCGGGGAGCTGTTTTTT
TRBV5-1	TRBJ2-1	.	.	CASSLAASGGTNEQFF	TGCGCCAGCAGCTTGGCCGCGTCAGGGGGGACCAATGAGCAGTTCTTC
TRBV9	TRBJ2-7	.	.	CASSGGEDYEQYF	TGTGCCAGCAGCGGGGGCGAGGACTACGAGCAGTACTTC
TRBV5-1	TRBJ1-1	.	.	CASSLVSTANEAFF	TGCGCCAGCAGCTTGGTTTCGACAGCAAATGAAGCTTTCTTT
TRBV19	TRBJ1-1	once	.	CASSRDRSQNTEAFF	TGTGCCAGTAGTCGTGACAGGTCGCAGAACACTGAAGCTTTCTTT
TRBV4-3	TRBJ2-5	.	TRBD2	CASSKKPWEGETQYF	TGCGCCAGCAGCAAAAAACCCTGGGAGGGAGAGACCCAGTACTTC
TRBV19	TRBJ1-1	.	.	CASGGPAEAFF	TGTGCCAGCGGGGGGCCCGCTGAAGCTTTCTTT
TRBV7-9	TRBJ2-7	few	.	CASSLSIGISYEQYF	TGTGCCAGCAGCTTATCCATCGGTATCTCCTACGAGCAGTACTTC
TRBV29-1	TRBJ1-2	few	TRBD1	CSADRGGYGYTF	TGCAGCGCGGACAGGGGTGGATATGGCTACACCTTC
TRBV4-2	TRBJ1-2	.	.	CASSPGGTSYGYTF	TGTGCCAGCAGCCCCGGGGGGACCTCCTATGGCTACACCTTC
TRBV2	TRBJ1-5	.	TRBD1	CASRGGTGGGQPQHF	TGTGCCAGCAGGGGTGGTACAGGGGGCGGTCAGCCCCAGCATTTT
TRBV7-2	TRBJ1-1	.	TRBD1	CASSTATGGTEAFF	TGTGCCAGCAGCACAGCGACAGGGGGCACTGAAGCTTTCTTT
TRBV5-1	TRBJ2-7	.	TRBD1	CASSEGQGPYEQYF	TGCGCCAGCAGCGAGGGACAGGGTCCCTACGAGCAGTACTTC
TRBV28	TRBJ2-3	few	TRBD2	CASSPPSGGSNTQYF	TGTGCCAGCAGTCCCCCTAGCGGGGGTTCTAATACGCAGTATTTT
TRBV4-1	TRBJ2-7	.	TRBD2	CASSQLERGREYEQYF	TGCGCCAGCAGCCAACTAGAGCGGGGGCGCGAGTACGAGCAGTACTTC
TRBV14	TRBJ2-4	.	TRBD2	CASSQDLAGGKNIQYF	TGTGCCAGCAGCCAAGACCTAGCGGGGGGCAAAAACATTCAGTACTTC
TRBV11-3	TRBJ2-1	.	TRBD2	CASSLRGAGGQDEQFF	TGTGCCAGCAGCTTACGGGGAGCGGGGGGGCAGGATGAGCAGTTCTTC
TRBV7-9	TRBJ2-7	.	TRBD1	CASSSGPGQGNEQYF	TGTGCCAGCAGCTCGGGTCCGGGACAGGGGAACGAGCAGTACTTC
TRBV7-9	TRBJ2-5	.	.	CASSLSTGLQETQYF	TGTGCCAGCAGCTTATCAACAGGGTTACAAGAGACCCAGTACTTC
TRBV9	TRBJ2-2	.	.	CASSPRARRDTGELFF	TGTGCCAGCAGCCCCCGGGCCCGGAGGGACACCGGGGAGCTGTTTTTT
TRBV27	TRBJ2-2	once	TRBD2	CASSPRLAGGRGGELFF	TGTGCCAGCAGTCCCCGGTTAGCGGGGGGGCGGGGCGGGGAGCTGTTTTTT